This passage covers 20 T cell receptor beta chains from one sample sequenced in a study of CD8+ T cells in alopecia areata. Noted treatment: oral pan-JAK inhibitor, 5-10 mg twice daily. cDNA prepared by RNA extraction and subsequent reverse transcription served as the template for sequencing. Assay: immunoSEQ multiplex PCR; the TCRdb copy retains only in-frame clones and omits some. The data show 120,000 to 150,000 clones, about 88% seen once. Source: CD8+ T cells sorted from blood, taken at week 4, from a patient treated with tofacitinib. These receptors were collected from a human donor with alopecia areata.

The chain is built from TRBV7-9 and TRBJ2-7; weak D call: TRBD1 (5 bases). This CDR3 region has 13 residues. Germline V gene sequence: CDR1 SEHNR, CDR2 FQNEAQ (reference sequence). Trimming took 5 bases from V and 4 from J, leaving 12 bases between them. The CDR3 nucleotides read TGTGCCAGCAGCCCATTCGACAGTTACGAGCAGTACTTC. As protein: CASSPFDSYEQYF.

This chain uses TRBV5-6 with TRBJ2-3; D is unclear. CDR3 length equals 14 residues. CDR1 is SGHDT and CDR2 is YYEEEE in the germline V gene. Trimming left V 4 bases short and J 2 bases short, with 11 bases between. This chain's CDR3 is CASSPWAITDTQYF. The CDR3 DNA sequence: TGTGCCAGCAGCCCGTGGGCTATCACAGATACGCAGTATTTT.

V and J are TRBV6-5 and TRBJ1-5, with a possible D match to TRBD1 (6 bases). Trimming left V 8 bases short and J 6 bases short, with 14 bases between. The CDR3 length is 13 residues. Germline V gives CDR1 MNHEY, CDR2 SVGAGI. CDR3 in amino acids: CASQQGWGQPQHF. The CDR3 DNA reads TGTGCCAGCCAACAGGGTTGGGGTCAGCCCCAGCATTTT.

This clone was seen a single time. The chain joins TRBV11-3 to TRBJ2-1; D is uncertain. Trimming left V 0 bases short and J 0 bases short, with 15 bases between. Germline CDR1 and CDR2: SGHNT and YENEEA. The CDR3 spans 18 residues. The CDR3 bases are TGTGCCAGCAGCTTAGATTACCAAGAGTTTAGCTCCTACAATGAGCAGTTCTTC. Translating it yields CASSLDYQEFSSYNEQFF.

This chain connects TRBV10-2 to TRBJ1-1; D remains ambiguous. The CDR3 loop spans 14 amino acids. Germline V gene sequence: CDR1 WSHSY, CDR2 SAAADI. Trimming stripped 4 bases from V and 8 bases from J, with 17 bases between. As DNA, the CDR3 is TGCGCCAGCAGTGGAGGTTCGGTAGAATCGGAAGCTTTCTTT. Protein sequence: CASSGGSVESEAFF.

The chain couples TRBV7-3 to TRBJ2-7; D remains unclear. In germline, CDR1 is SGHTA, CDR2 FQGTGA. Trimming took 3 bases from V and 2 from J, leaving 8 bases between them. The CDR3 is made up of 13 amino acids. Written as DNA, the CDR3 is TGTGCCAGCAGCTTTGGACCGACCTACGAGCAGTACTTC. Its protein product is CASSFGPTYEQYF. Combining the CDR3 with reference TRBV7-3 and TRBJ2-7 gives the whole variable domain GAGVSQTPSNKVTEKGKYVELRCDPISGHTALYWYRQSLGQGPEFLIYFQGTGAADDSGLPNDRFFAVRPEGSVSTLKIQRTERGDSAVYLCASSFGPTYEQYFGPGTRLTVT.

CDR3 nucleotide sequence: TGTGCCTGGAGTGTATCAGGCGGGATGGGAGAGACCCAGTACTTC. Protein: CAWSVSGGMGETQYF. The genes are TRBV30 and TRBJ2-5; maybe TRBD2 (6 bases). Per germline, CDR1 GTSNPN and CDR2 SVGIG (reference sequence). CDR3 length: 15 amino acids. V lost 0 bases to trimming and J lost 4 bases, with 15 bases between them.

The genes are TRBV6-5 and TRBJ1-2, with D unclear. There are 16 residues in the CDR3. In germline, CDR1 is MNHEY, CDR2 SVGAGI. V shed 0 bases and J shed 5 bases, with 16 bases lying between them. CDR3 coding DNA: TGTGCCAGCAGTTACTCGAGGCAGGAAATAAGTTATGGCTACACCTTC. Translation gives CASSYSRQEISYGYTF.

V is TRBV4-1 and J is TRBJ2-3; 12 bases line up with TRBD2. After removal of 0 bases from V and 1 base from J, the junction contained 5 bases not matched to a gene. Germline CDR1 reads MGHRA; CDR2 reads YSYEKL. The CDR3 is made up of 18 amino acids. This CDR3 is CASSQELAGGLGTDTQYF. The DNA for the CDR3 is TGCGCCAGCAGCCAAGAGCTAGCGGGAGGGTTGGGCACAGATACGCAGTATTTT.

The V call is TRBV7-9, the J call TRBJ2-1, with 7 bases lining up with TRBD2. CDR1 is SEHNR and CDR2 is FQNEAQ in the germline V gene (reference sequence). The CDR3 consists of 18 residues. With V trimmed by 0 bases and J by 2 bases, 10 bases remained unmatched. The CDR3 spells CASSLALDLAAAYNEQFF. The CDR3 bases are TGTGCCAGCAGCTTAGCGCTCGATCTAGCGGCGGCCTACAATGAGCAGTTCTTC.

J is TRBJ1-1 and V is TRBV2; no clear D gene. V lost 8 bases to trimming and J lost 1 base, with 11 bases between them. Germline V gene sequence: CDR1 SNHLY, CDR2 FYNNEI. The CDR3 extends over 13 amino acids. CDR3: CASPGGENTEAFF. CDR3 nucleotide sequence: TGTGCCAGCCCTGGAGGAGAGAACACTGAAGCTTTCTTT.

Comment on this clone: This could be a read error, since a much larger clone is one nucleotide away. At the DNA level, this CDR3 is encoded by other sequences in the same sample as well. V gene TRBV2 combines with J gene TRBJ2-3, with D hard to call. Germline CDR1 is SNHLY and CDR2 is FYNNEI. V was clipped by 6 bases and J by 0 bases, with 4 bases between them. The CDR3 sequence is 12 residues long. The CDR3 region has the DNA TGTGCCAGCAGGGGAAGCACAGATACGCAGTATTTT. Residues: CASRGSTDTQYF.

The chain carries TRBV6-1 and TRBJ1-1; the D is unclear. Germline V CDR1 and CDR2: MNHNS, SASEGT. The CDR3 is made up of 12 amino acids. With 8 bases removed from V and 4 bases from J, the gap between germline ends came to 11 bases. The CDR3 loop is CASVLGFTEAFF. CDR3 bases: TGTGCCAGCGTTCTAGGTTTCACTGAAGCTTTCTTT.

The chain is built from TRBV7-9 and TRBJ2-1; D not certain. The V end lost 5 bases, the J end lost 4 bases, and 3 bases lay between the germline ends. CDR3 size: 11 residues. The V gene's germline CDR1 is SEHNR and CDR2 FQNEAQ (reference sequence). DNA for the CDR3: TGTGCCAGCAGCCGTTACAATGAGCAGTTCTTC. This encodes CASSRYNEQFF.

J is TRBJ1-1 and V is TRBV25-1, with TRBD1 as a possible D gene (6 bases). This CDR3 spans 11 amino acids. Germline values: CDR1 MGHDK, CDR2 SYGVNS. The V end was cut by 6 bases, the J end by 4 bases, with 6 bases between. The CDR3 loop is CASSRGTEAFF. CDR3 nucleotides: TGTGCCAGCAGCAGGGGCACTGAAGCTTTCTTT.

CDR3 residues: CSVEFTGNYEQYF. In DNA, the CDR3 is TGCAGCGTTGAGTTTACAGGAAACTACGAGCAGTACTTC. This chain connects TRBV29-1 to TRBJ2-7, with D possibly TRBD1 on 5 matching bases. Deletions cut 3 bases from V and 3 bases from J, with 12 bases between. Per the germline V gene, CDR1 is SQVTM and CDR2 is ANQGSEA. CDR3 length: 13 residues.

The V and J genes are TRBV6-6 and TRBJ1-1; maybe TRBD1 (5 bases). CDR1 is MNHNY, CDR2 SVGAGI, per germline (reference sequence). V was pared by 10 bases and J by 3 bases, with 12 bases between. CDR3 length: 12 amino acids. The DNA for the CDR3 is TGTGCCACCGGGGGTAGCGACACTGAAGCTTTCTTT. Translation gives CATGGSDTEAFF.

As for this clone: This sample includes further DNA sequences coding for the same CDR3. The rearrangement joins TRBV4-1 to TRBJ1-4; a weak D match, TRBD1 (5 bases). The germline CDR1 and CDR2 sequences are MGHRA and YSYEKL. V was shortened by 4 bases and J by 7 bases, with 13 bases between the two germline ends. The CDR3 consists of 14 residues. The CDR3 region is CASSLGQGFEKLFF. DNA for the CDR3: TGCGCCAGCAGCCTCGGTCAGGGCTTTGAAAAACTGTTTTTT.

The J gene is TRBJ2-7, the V gene TRBV7-2; D is ambiguous. Trimming took 5 bases from V and 6 from J, leaving 11 bases between them. From germline, CDR1 is SGHTA and CDR2 FQGNSA. CDR3 length: 12 residues. DNA for the CDR3: TGTGCCAGCAGCCCGGACCTCGGCGAGCAGTACTTC. Encoded protein: CASSPDLGEQYF.

CDR3 sequence: CASSQDSGAYVEQYF. The CDR3 bases are TGCGCCAGCAGCCAAGATTCAGGGGCATACGTGGAGCAGTACTTC. The rearrangement links TRBV4-1 to TRBJ2-7, with TRBD1 as a possible D gene (6 bases). The CDR3 totals 15 residues. Germline V gene data show CDR1 as MGHRA and CDR2 as YSYEKL. Trimming stripped 0 bases from V and 7 bases from J, with 16 bases between.